This T cell receptor beta chain appears in the sequencing data of a study of blood T cell repertoires in COVID-19. Across the study: PBMCs, B-cell-depleted T cells, or T cells were the source of the cDNA or gDNA that made up the material.

Methods used by the authors: Quantification of nucleated cells was approximated via reference gene primer amplification. Clones were sequenced by immunoSEQ multiplex PCR, and TCRdb holds only the in-frame ones, with some missing. That table is the source of V, J and clone size, and D and trimming were worked out from the DNA. The sample holds some 140,000 clones; around 76% are singletons and the top ten take around 14%. The V gene end was trimmed by 4 bases and the J gene end by 3 bases; junction bases not matched to a gene: 2. Germline V lookup: CDR1 KGHSH, CDR2 LQKENI. There are 14 residues in the CDR3.

The receptor's source is a man aged 80 or over with acute or convalescent COVID-19. V usage is TRBV18 and J usage is TRBJ1-4, with 7 bases identical to TRBD1. Sequences were obtained from peripheral blood. CDR3 nucleotides: TGTGCCAGCTCACACAGGGGATCTAATGAAAAACTGTTTTTT. Protein sequence: CASSHRGSNEKLFF.